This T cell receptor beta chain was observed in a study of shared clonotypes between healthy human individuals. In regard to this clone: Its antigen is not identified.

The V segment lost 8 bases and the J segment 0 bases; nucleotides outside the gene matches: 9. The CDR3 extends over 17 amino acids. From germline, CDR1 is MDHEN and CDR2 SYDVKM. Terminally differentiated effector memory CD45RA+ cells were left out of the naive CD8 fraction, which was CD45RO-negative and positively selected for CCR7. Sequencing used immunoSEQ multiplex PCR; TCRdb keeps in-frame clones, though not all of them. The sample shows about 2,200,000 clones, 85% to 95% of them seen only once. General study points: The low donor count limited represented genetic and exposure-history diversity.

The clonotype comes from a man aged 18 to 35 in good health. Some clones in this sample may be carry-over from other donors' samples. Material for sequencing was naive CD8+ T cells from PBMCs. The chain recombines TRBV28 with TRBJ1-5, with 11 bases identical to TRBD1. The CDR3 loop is CASGGTGGFYSNQPQHF. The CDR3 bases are TGTGCCAGCGGTGGGACAGGGGGTTTTTATAGCAATCAGCCCCAGCATTTT.